This TCR beta chain was profiled in a study of T cell changes during pregnancy in multiple sclerosis. Clones were sequenced by immunoSEQ multiplex PCR, and TCRdb holds only the in-frame ones, with some missing. The sample includes tens of thousands of clones, around 93% seen only once; the top ten take under 0.95%. The CDR3 covers 14 residues. V dropped 4 bases and J dropped 8 bases, with 16 bases sitting between them. Germline lookup yields CDR1 SGHRS and CDR2 YFSETQ. The V and J genes are TRBV5-1 and TRBJ2-1; a weak D match, TRBD2 (6 bases). The sequence derives from a female donor with multiple sclerosis, enrolled in a pregnancy study. The sequencing here drew on peripheral blood, taken before pregnancy. CDR3 nucleotide sequence: TGCGCCAGCAGCCGGGGACTCCCGGCGGATGAGCAGTTCTTC. Translating it yields CASSRGLPADEQFF.